These T cell receptor beta chains were read from a single sample in a study of blood T cell repertoires in COVID-19. Generated by immunoSEQ multiplex PCR, the TCRdb table keeps only in-frame clones and is missing some. Of 150,000 to 200,000 clones listed, about four fifths were seen once; the top ten hold about a tenth. Sequencing used peripheral blood. The source of these receptors is a man between 70 and 80 years old with active or convalescent COVID-19. Each CDR3 is given with its conserved first and last residue. Each record gives: V gene, J gene, clone size, D gene, CDR3 DNA, CDR3 protein. D genes are given only for firm matches. Rows give clone size only sometimes, using once, few, many, or a class for an expanded clone.

v_call: TRBV27; j_call: TRBJ1-2; clone_size: -; d_call: TRBD1; cdr3_nt: TGTGCCAGCAGTCGAGGAGGCGGAGGGGGCGAAGGACATGGCTACACCTTC; cdr3_aa: CASSRGGGGGEGHGYTF
v_call: TRBV14; j_call: TRBJ1-2; clone_size: few; d_call: -; cdr3_nt: TGTGCCAGCAGCCCGACGGGAATCGGCTATGGCTACACCTTC; cdr3_aa: CASSPTGIGYGYTF
v_call: TRBV3-1/TRBV3-2; j_call: TRBJ1-1; clone_size: -; d_call: -; cdr3_nt: TGTGCCAGCAGCCATGGGGGGAGCGGGGTTGAAGCTTTCTTT; cdr3_aa: CASSHGGSGVEAFF
v_call: TRBV2; j_call: TRBJ1-4; clone_size: -; d_call: -; cdr3_nt: TGTGCCAGCAGTTTAGAGCGTCGTGAAAAACTGTTTTTT; cdr3_aa: CASSLERREKLFF
v_call: TRBV20-1; j_call: TRBJ1-5; clone_size: -; d_call: -; cdr3_nt: TGCAGTGCTAGTGTAACGGCCCTAGGCAATCAGCCCCAGCATTTT; cdr3_aa: CSASVTALGNQPQHF
v_call: TRBV4-1; j_call: TRBJ1-6; clone_size: -; d_call: -; cdr3_nt: TGCGCCAGCAGCCAAGATTTCCGCTCCTATAATTCACCCCTCCACTTT; cdr3_aa: CASSQDFRSYNSPLHF
v_call: TRBV6-2/TRBV6-3; j_call: TRBJ2-7; clone_size: -; d_call: TRBD1; cdr3_nt: TGTGCCAGCAGCCACCACCGGGACAGGGGGCCGAGCTCCTACGAGCAGTACTTC; cdr3_aa: CASSHHRDRGPSSYEQYF
v_call: TRBV12-5; j_call: TRBJ2-1; clone_size: -; d_call: TRBD2; cdr3_nt: TGTGCTAGTGGTTTGGTAACGGGACTAGCGGGAGAAAGGGACACTAATGAGCAGTTCTTC; cdr3_aa: CASGLVTGLAGERDTNEQFF
v_call: TRBV15; j_call: TRBJ2-1; clone_size: once; d_call: -; cdr3_nt: TGTGCCACCAGCAGAGATCTAGGCTCCACGGACAATGAGCAGTTCTTC; cdr3_aa: CATSRDLGSTDNEQFF
v_call: TRBV7-9; j_call: TRBJ2-1; clone_size: -; d_call: TRBD2; cdr3_nt: TGTGCCAGCAGTGGGACTAGGACAGAAGATAAAGGTGAGCAGTTCTTC; cdr3_aa: CASSGTRTEDKGEQFF
v_call: TRBV5-1; j_call: TRBJ2-7; clone_size: -; d_call: TRBD1; cdr3_nt: TGCGCCAGCAGCTCACATTGGATCGGACAGGCGCACGAGCAGTACTTC; cdr3_aa: CASSSHWIGQAHEQYF
v_call: TRBV20-1; j_call: TRBJ2-1; clone_size: -; d_call: -; cdr3_nt: TGCAGTGCCGTCGGGACTAATGAGCAGTTCTTC; cdr3_aa: CSAVGTNEQFF
v_call: TRBV15; j_call: TRBJ1-3; clone_size: -; d_call: -; cdr3_nt: TGTGCCACCAGCAGAGATCTTCAGGGGCCGATATATTTT; cdr3_aa: CATSRDLQGPIYF
v_call: TRBV2; j_call: TRBJ2-3; clone_size: -; d_call: TRBD2; cdr3_nt: TGTGCCAGCAAACTAGCGGGAGCGGGAGATACGCAGTATTTT; cdr3_aa: CASKLAGAGDTQYF
v_call: TRBV28; j_call: TRBJ2-1; clone_size: -; d_call: TRBD2; cdr3_nt: TGTGCCAGCAGTTCCCCCATTCCTACCGGGACTAGGGGCATGAATGAGCAGTTCTTC; cdr3_aa: CASSSPIPTGTRGMNEQFF
v_call: TRBV5-1; j_call: TRBJ1-4; clone_size: -; d_call: -; cdr3_nt: TGCGCCAGCAGCTTGGGTGCCAGGGGTGCAACTAATGAAAAACTGTTTTTT; cdr3_aa: CASSLGARGATNEKLFF
v_call: TRBV6-2/TRBV6-3; j_call: TRBJ1-1; clone_size: many; d_call: -; cdr3_nt: TGTGCCAGCAGCTCTCCCAGGCAGGGTGACACTGAAGCTTTCTTT; cdr3_aa: CASSSPRQGDTEAFF
v_call: TRBV18; j_call: TRBJ1-1; clone_size: -; d_call: -; cdr3_nt: TGTGCCAGCTCACCATCGCAGGGGAAGAACACTGAAGCTTTCTTT; cdr3_aa: CASSPSQGKNTEAFF
v_call: TRBV7-2; j_call: TRBJ1-5; clone_size: -; d_call: TRBD1; cdr3_nt: TGTGCCAGCAGCTTAGTCGGGACAGAGGTTAATCAGCCCCAGCATTTT; cdr3_aa: CASSLVGTEVNQPQHF
v_call: TRBV14; j_call: TRBJ2-5; clone_size: -; d_call: -; cdr3_nt: TGTGCCAGCAGCCCCCAGGGTCGTACAGGGAATGGTGAGACCCAGTACTTC; cdr3_aa: CASSPQGRTGNGETQYF
v_call: TRBV27; j_call: TRBJ2-7; clone_size: -; d_call: TRBD1; cdr3_nt: TGTGCCAGCAGTTTATCGCGGGGACAGGGACACGAGCAGTACTTC; cdr3_aa: CASSLSRGQGHEQYF
v_call: TRBV27; j_call: TRBJ2-3; clone_size: -; d_call: TRBD2; cdr3_nt: TGTGCCAGCACCTTCCGCAAGCTAGCGGGGGTGAGGGATACGCAGTATTTT; cdr3_aa: CASTFRKLAGVRDTQYF
v_call: TRBV9; j_call: TRBJ2-2; clone_size: -; d_call: TRBD1; cdr3_nt: TGTGCCAGCAGCGGACAGGGTAGTGGCACCGGGGAGCTGTTTTTT; cdr3_aa: CASSGQGSGTGELFF
v_call: TRBV4-3; j_call: TRBJ1-1; clone_size: -; d_call: -; cdr3_nt: TGCGCCAGCAGCCAAGGTACCTGGGAGGGTGGCTACACTGAAGCTTTCTTT; cdr3_aa: CASSQGTWEGGYTEAFF
v_call: TRBV24-1; j_call: TRBJ2-3; clone_size: -; d_call: -; cdr3_nt: TGTGCCACCAATGCTCGGAGCACAGATACGCAGTATTTT; cdr3_aa: CATNARSTDTQYF
v_call: TRBV5-5; j_call: TRBJ2-7; clone_size: -; d_call: TRBD2; cdr3_nt: TGTGCCAGCAGCCCGACTAGCGGGAGGGTCCAGCGGTACTTC; cdr3_aa: CASSPTSGRVQRYF
v_call: TRBV7-2; j_call: TRBJ2-2; clone_size: -; d_call: -; cdr3_nt: TGTGCCAGCAGACCGGGACTTCTCGGGGGGGAGCTGTTTTTT; cdr3_aa: CASRPGLLGGELFF
v_call: TRBV6-2/TRBV6-3; j_call: TRBJ1-2; clone_size: -; d_call: -; cdr3_nt: TGTGCCAGCAGTCCGGACAAAGAGTATGGCTACACCTTC; cdr3_aa: CASSPDKEYGYTF
v_call: TRBV24-1; j_call: TRBJ2-2; clone_size: -; d_call: TRBD1; cdr3_nt: TGTGCCACCAGTGATTCACAGGGGACCACGAACACCGGGGAGCTGTTTTTT; cdr3_aa: CATSDSQGTTNTGELFF
v_call: TRBV29-1; j_call: TRBJ2-5; clone_size: -; d_call: TRBD2; cdr3_nt: TGCAGCGTTGGGCTAGCGGACCAAGAGACCCAGTACTTC; cdr3_aa: CSVGLADQETQYF
v_call: TRBV5-1; j_call: TRBJ2-7; clone_size: once; d_call: TRBD1; cdr3_nt: TGCGCCAGCAGCTTGGACAGGGGCTACGAGCAGTACTTC; cdr3_aa: CASSLDRGYEQYF
v_call: TRBV6-6; j_call: TRBJ1-6; clone_size: -; d_call: -; cdr3_nt: TGTGCCAGCACCGCAGCGAATTCACCCCTCCACTTT; cdr3_aa: CASTAANSPLHF